These T cell receptor beta chains were read from a single sample in a study of blood T cells in healthy people across ages. One entry per CDR3 protein results from TCRdb running MiXCR on the 5' RACE reads. Of roughly 570,000 distinct CDR3 sequences listed, approximately 27% were seen once; the top ten hold roughly 18%. The sample was blood. The receptors derive from a woman in her seventies in good health. Each CDR3 is given without its conserved first and last residue. Fields, in order: V gene, J gene, CDR3 protein.

>TRBV12-3/TRBV12-4|TRBJ1-4
ASSSRGFNEKLF
>TRBV6-5|TRBJ1-4
ASSHGGATNEKLF
>TRBV30|TRBJ1-6
AWSVGPHRLSSYNSPLH
>TRBV5-1|TRBJ2-5
ASQQLVGTEETQY
>TRBV7-2|TRBJ2-1
ASSITTGYGNEQF
>TRBV7-3|TRBJ2-3
ASSRQVPSDTQY
>TRBV3-1|TRBJ1-4
ASSPLGQTMKTLF
>TRBV12-3/TRBV12-4|TRBJ2-5
ASSLDVSVGETQY
>TRBV5-4|TRBJ2-3
ASSPGLEVTQY
>TRBV15|TRBJ2-7
ATSRANYEQY
>TRBV30|TRBJ2-2
AWSALGQLNTGELF
>TRBV7-2|TRBJ1-2
ASSQRTEEGR
>TRBV5-1|TRBJ2-5
ASSRRGPDRVGQETQY
>TRBV7-9|TRBJ1-1
ASSPTLGGTEAF
>TRBV7-2|TRBJ2-5
ASTERLAFETQY
>TRBV2|TRBJ1-4
ASSPPRPTNEKLF
>TRBV20-1|TRBJ2-7
SARALAGLREEQY
>TRBV20-1|TRBJ2-7
SARPGTVYEQY
>TRBV20-1|TRBJ2-5
SARMPTGPKETQY
>TRBV7-2|TRBJ1-2
ASSPTGATPYGYT
>TRBV20-1|TRBJ1-2
SALGRRGNYGYT
>TRBV15|TRBJ2-7
ATSVTGGVYEQY
>TRBV7-6|TRBJ2-7
ASSQPGQDSYEQY
>TRBV5-1|TRBJ2-6
ASSLYSGANVLT
>TRBV5-1|TRBJ2-5
ASSDQETHY
>TRBV12-3/TRBV12-4|TRBJ1-6
ASSLTPSGVTLH
>TRBV18|TRBJ1-1
ASFTGQNTEAF
>TRBV6-2/TRBV6-3|TRBJ1-2
ASRMTGLDYGYT
>TRBV7-6|TRBJ2-7
ASGKDRFGEQY
>TRBV10-3|TRBJ2-7
AIPRSSISYEQC
>TRBV5-4|TRBJ2-1
ASSPLRGGDNEQF
>TRBV5-4|TRBJ2-5
ASSFYGEETQY
>TRBV29-1|TRBJ2-5
SVESTTSVETQY
>TRBV20-1|TRBJ2-3
SAALKQGGTDTQY
>TRBV6-2/TRBV6-3|TRBJ2-5
ASSEIGEETQY
>TRBV7-3|TRBJ2-6
ASSSLPSGANVLT
>TRBV4-1|TRBJ1-3
ASSQDKKLSGNTIY
>TRBV7-9|TRBJ1-2
ASSPSEAGGRVGYT
>TRBV7-2|-
ASSLVPQETQY